These T cell receptor beta chains were read from a single sample in a study of response to subunit inactivated influenza vaccine. MiXCR, applied by TCRdb to the RT-PCR reads, yields one record per CDR3 protein. The table includes about 570,000 distinct CDR3 sequences, about 11% detected once. These data are also associated with another study on T cells expressing NK-cell markers.

Specimen: PBMCs from blood, collected on the day of vaccination. The source of these receptors is a middle-aged man who received an inactivated influenza vaccine. Each CDR3 is given with its conserved first and last residue. Fields, in order: CDR3 DNA, CDR3 protein, clone size, J gene, V gene, D gene. A D gene is named only where the DNA matches it firmly. Size is omitted from some rows. Given values are once, few, many or a class for expanded clones.

TGTGCCAGCAGTGCAAAGACAGGGGGCAGTGGCTACACCTTC	CASSAKTGGSGYTF	few	TRBJ1-2	TRBV12-3/TRBV12-4	TRBD1
TGTGCCAGCAGTTTGTCAGGGACACCCCTCCACTTT	CASSLSGTPLHF	few	TRBJ1-6	TRBV12-3/TRBV12-4	.
TGCAGTGCTGCCGGGTTGACTGAAGCTTTCTTT	CSAAGLTEAFF	.	TRBJ1-1	TRBV20-1	.
TGCGCCAGCAGCTTGGGAACCCCCCCTCGTGAGCAGTACTTC	CASSLGTPPREQYF	few	TRBJ2-7	TRBV5-1	.
TGTGCCAGCAGTTTAGAAGGATACAGGGACACCGGGGAGCTGTTTTTT	CASSLEGYRDTGELFF	many	TRBJ2-2	TRBV12-3/TRBV12-4	.
TGTGCCATCAGTGAAACCGGTTATGGCTACACCTTC	CAISETGYGYTF	many	TRBJ1-2	TRBV10-3	.
TGTGCCAGCAGCTTAGTAGCAGGGGGCCGGGACGAGCAGTACTTC	CASSLVAGGRDEQYF	few	TRBJ2-7	TRBV11-2	TRBD1
TGTGCCAGCGGTACAGCGGGAGTGAGTCGGTACGAGCAGTACTTC	CASGTAGVSRYEQYF	few	TRBJ2-7	TRBV27	TRBD2
TGTGCCAGCAGCCAGGGGACAGTCAATCAGCCCCAGCATTTT	CASSQGTVNQPQHF	.	TRBJ1-5	TRBV6-1	TRBD1
TGCGCCAGCAGTGAGAGGGTCGGGGGGCAAGGGTACTTC	CASSERVGGQGYF	.	TRBJ2-7	TRBV10-2	.
TGTGCCAGCAGCGGGGGACTAGCGGGAGCCTACAATGAGCAGTTCTTC	CASSGGLAGAYNEQFF	.	TRBJ2-1	TRBV9	TRBD2
TGTGCCAGCAGTCCGGGACGGTACACCGGGGAGCTGTTTTTT	CASSPGRYTGELFF	many	TRBJ2-2	TRBV28	.
TGCGCCAGCAGCGAAATAGGGCCTGTTAATGAGCAGTTCTTC	CASSEIGPVNEQFF	many	TRBJ2-1	TRBV5-1	.
TGTGCCAGCAGAATGAGCTCTGGAAACACCATATATTTT	CASRMSSGNTIYF	many	TRBJ1-3	TRBV6-1	.
TGTGCCAGCAGCGCGACTAGCGGGGGGGCGAGAGATACGCAGTATTTT	CASSATSGGARDTQYF	few	TRBJ2-3	TRBV7-2	TRBD2
TGTGCCAGCACCCCTTGGGCGGACACCGGGGAGCTGTTTTTT	CASTPWADTGELFF	many	TRBJ2-2	TRBV7-6	.
TGTGCCAGCAGTGGCGGGACAGGGAGGAATCAGCCCCAGCATTTT	CASSGGTGRNQPQHF	.	TRBJ1-5	TRBV2	TRBD1
TGTGCCAGCAGCTCGGGACTAGCGAACGGGGATACGCAGTATTTT	CASSSGLANGDTQYF	few	TRBJ2-3	TRBV13	TRBD2
TGTGCCAGCAGTTATGGGACAGCGACCTACGAGCAGTACTTC	CASSYGTATYEQYF	many	TRBJ2-7	TRBV6-5	TRBD1
TGTGCCAGCGTCGGACTAGGAGTATGGGAGACCCAGTACTTC	CASVGLGVWETQYF	.	TRBJ2-5	TRBV6-1	TRBD2
TGTGCCAGCAGCCAAGGGGCCGGCAGGGGATTTCTCGGGGAGCTGTTTTTT	CASSQGAGRGFLGELFF	few	TRBJ2-2	TRBV4-2	.
TGTGCCAGCAGTTTATCCGGGGAGATGGGCTATGGCTACACCTTC	CASSLSGEMGYGYTF	many	TRBJ1-2	TRBV12-3/TRBV12-4	.
TGTGCCAGCAGCGAAAGGCTAGCGATGAGCTCCTACGAGCAGTACTTC	CASSERLAMSSYEQYF	.	TRBJ2-7	TRBV5-5	.